This T cell receptor beta chain was identified during a study of blood T cells in healthy people across ages. The germline CDR1 and CDR2 sequences are SGHTA and FQGNSA. CDR3 size: 15 residues. The V end was cut by 1 base, the J end by 4 bases, with 11 bases between. Using a J-beta primer mix together with a sample-barcoded 5' primer, a second PCR was run for about 7 to 12 cycles. One entry per CDR3 protein, called by TCRdb with MiXCR from the 5' RACE reads. The data show about 590,000 distinct CDR3 sequences, 25% to 30% seen once. The receptor's source is a woman of 80 years or more in good health. The rearrangement links TRBV7-2 to TRBJ1-5; D might be TRBD1 (6 bases). Material for sequencing was blood. Here the CDR3 DNA reads TGTGCCAGCAGCTTAGTTATAGGGGGAAATCAGCCCCAGCATTTT. Its protein is CASSLVIGGNQPQHF.